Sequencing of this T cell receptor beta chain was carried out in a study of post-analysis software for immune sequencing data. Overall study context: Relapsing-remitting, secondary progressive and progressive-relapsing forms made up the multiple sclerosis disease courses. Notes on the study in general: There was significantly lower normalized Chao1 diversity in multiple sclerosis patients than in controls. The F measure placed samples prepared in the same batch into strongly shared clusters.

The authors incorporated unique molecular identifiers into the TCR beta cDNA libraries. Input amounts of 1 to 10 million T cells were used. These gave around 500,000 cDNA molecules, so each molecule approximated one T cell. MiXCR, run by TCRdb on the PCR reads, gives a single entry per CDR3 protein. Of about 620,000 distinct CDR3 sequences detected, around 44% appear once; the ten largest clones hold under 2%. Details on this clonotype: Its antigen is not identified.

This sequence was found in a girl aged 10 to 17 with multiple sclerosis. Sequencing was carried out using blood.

The CDR3 here is CATSVGLAAYNEQFF. The CDR3 bases are TGTGCCACCAGCGTTGGACTAGCGGCCTACAATGAGCAGTTCTTC. This chain joins TRBV24-1 and TRBJ2-1; 10 nucleotides agree with TRBD2. This CDR3 has 15 amino acids. With 7 bases clipped from V and 2 bases from J, the junction kept 4 bases outside the gene matches. The germline V gene has CDR1 KGHDR and CDR2 SFDVKD.